This T cell receptor (beta chain) emerged from a study of regulatory T cells in long-lasting Graves disease. Turning to the study itself: Persistent Graves' disease required over 5 years of antithyroid drugs and positive TSH receptor antibodies.

Researchers made TCR beta libraries by using iRepertoire HTBI primers and running Arm-PCR on CDR3 regions. TCRdb reprocessed the multiplex PCR reads with MiXCR, giving one entry per CDR3 protein. The repertoire holds a few hundred thousand distinct CDR3 sequences, 23% seen once, with roughly 28% in the top ten. As regards this clonotype: Its antigen remains unknown.

The germline V gene has CDR1 LNHNV and CDR2 YYDKDF (reference sequence). V shed 6 bases and J shed 4 bases, with 14 bases lying between them. This CDR3 is built from 14 residues. The time point here: persistent/refractory GD, antithyroid drugs over 5 years with positive TRAb. The TCR library was prepared using RNA isolated from PBMCs. Regarding the study as a whole: Persistent disease was associated with favored TRBV28 usage and with favored use of TRBJ1-2 and TRBJ2-5. Owing to a sample size that was small, accuracy may have been reduced.

The source is a female donor with Graves disease. Sequencing was performed on peripheral blood mononuclear cells (PBMCs), taken when the disease was refractory, from a patient treated with antithyroid drugs. V and J are TRBV15 and TRBJ2-3; either TRBD1 or TRBD2 may supply D (6 bases each). The CDR3 sequence: CATRPRRGSDTQYF. The CDR3 coding sequence is TGTGCCACCAGACCCCGGAGGGGGTCAGATACGCAGTATTTT.